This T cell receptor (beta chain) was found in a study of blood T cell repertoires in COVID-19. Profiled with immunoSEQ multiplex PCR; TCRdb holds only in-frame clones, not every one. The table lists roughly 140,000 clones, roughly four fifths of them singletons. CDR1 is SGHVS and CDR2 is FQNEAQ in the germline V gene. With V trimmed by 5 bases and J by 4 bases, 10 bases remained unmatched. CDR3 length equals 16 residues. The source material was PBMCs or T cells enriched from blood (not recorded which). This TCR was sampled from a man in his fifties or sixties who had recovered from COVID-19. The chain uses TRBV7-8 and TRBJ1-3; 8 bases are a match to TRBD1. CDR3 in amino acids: CASSPLGQGGGNTIYF. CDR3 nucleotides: TGTGCCAGCAGCCCCCTCGGACAGGGAGGAGGAAACACCATATATTTT.